Sequencing of this T cell receptor (beta chain) was carried out in a study of CD4+ T cells in melanoma. Sequencing used immunoSEQ multiplex PCR; TCRdb keeps in-frame clones, though not all of them. The sample holds approximately 20,000 clones, over 75% seen once. On this clone: Its matching antigen is unknown.

Trimming removed 2 bases from V and 2 bases from J, with 10 bases in between. CDR1 and CDR2 from the germline V gene are SGHTA and FQGNSA. The CDR3 has 14 residues. General study results and limits: Neoantigen-specific CD4+ T cells in melanoma reportedly had diverse differentiation states. A reported correlation linked neoantigen-specific CD4+ T cells to CD8+, macrophage and B cell function.

The TCR was taken from a human donor with melanoma. The chain links TRBV7-2 to TRBJ2-7; D remains unclear. The CDR3 here is CASSLLPGTYEQYF. The CDR3 coding sequence is TGTGCCAGCAGCTTATTGCCGGGTACCTACGAGCAGTACTTC.